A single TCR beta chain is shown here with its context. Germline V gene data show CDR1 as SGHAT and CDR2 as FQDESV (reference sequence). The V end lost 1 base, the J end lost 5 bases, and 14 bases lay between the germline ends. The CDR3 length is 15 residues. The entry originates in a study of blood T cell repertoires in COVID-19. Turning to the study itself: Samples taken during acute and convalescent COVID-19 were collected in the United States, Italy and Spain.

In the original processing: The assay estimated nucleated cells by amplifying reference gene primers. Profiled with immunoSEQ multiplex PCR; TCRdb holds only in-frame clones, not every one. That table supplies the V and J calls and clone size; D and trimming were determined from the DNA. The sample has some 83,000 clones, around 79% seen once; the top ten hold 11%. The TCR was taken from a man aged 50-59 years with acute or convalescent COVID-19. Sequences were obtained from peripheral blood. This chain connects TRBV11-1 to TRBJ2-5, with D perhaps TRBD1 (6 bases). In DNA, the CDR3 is TGTGCCAGCAGCTTAGGAGGGGAAACAGGGGAGACCCAGTACTTC. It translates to CASSLGGETGETQYF.